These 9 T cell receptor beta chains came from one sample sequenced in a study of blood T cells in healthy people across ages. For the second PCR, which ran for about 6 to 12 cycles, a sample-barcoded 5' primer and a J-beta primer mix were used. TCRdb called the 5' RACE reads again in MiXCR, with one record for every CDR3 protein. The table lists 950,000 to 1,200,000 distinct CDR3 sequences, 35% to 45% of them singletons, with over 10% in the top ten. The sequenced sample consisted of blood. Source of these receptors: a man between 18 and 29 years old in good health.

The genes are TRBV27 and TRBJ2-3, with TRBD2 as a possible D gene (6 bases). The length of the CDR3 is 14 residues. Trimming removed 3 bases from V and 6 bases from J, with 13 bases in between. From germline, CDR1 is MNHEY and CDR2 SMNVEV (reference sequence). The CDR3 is CASSFNLRGDTQYF. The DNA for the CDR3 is TGTGCCAGCAGTTTCAACCTCCGGGGGGATACGCAGTATTTT.

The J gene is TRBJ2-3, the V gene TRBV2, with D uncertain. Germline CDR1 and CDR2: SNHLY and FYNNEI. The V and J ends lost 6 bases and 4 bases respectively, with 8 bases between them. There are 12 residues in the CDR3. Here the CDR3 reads CASSFSSDTQYF. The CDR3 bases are TGTGCCAGCAGCTTTTCCTCAGATACGCAGTATTTT.

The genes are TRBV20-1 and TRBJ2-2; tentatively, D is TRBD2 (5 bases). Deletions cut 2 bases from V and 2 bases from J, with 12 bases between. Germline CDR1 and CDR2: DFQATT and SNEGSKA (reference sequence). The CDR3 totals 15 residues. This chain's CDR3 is CSARPRELNTGELFF. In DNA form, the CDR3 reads TGCAGTGCTAGACCTAGGGAGTTAAACACCGGGGAGCTGTTTTTT.

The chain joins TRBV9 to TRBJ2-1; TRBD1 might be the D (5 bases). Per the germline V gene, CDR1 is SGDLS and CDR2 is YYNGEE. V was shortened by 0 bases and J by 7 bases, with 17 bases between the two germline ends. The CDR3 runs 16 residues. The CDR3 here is CASSVVGSVRENEQFF. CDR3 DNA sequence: TGTGCCAGCAGCGTAGTAGGGTCGGTCAGGGAAAATGAGCAGTTCTTC.

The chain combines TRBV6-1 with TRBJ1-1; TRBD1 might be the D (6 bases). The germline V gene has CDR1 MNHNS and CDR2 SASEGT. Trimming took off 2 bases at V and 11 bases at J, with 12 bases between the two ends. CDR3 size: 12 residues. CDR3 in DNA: TGTGCCAGCAGTGAACGTCCGGGGGCGGCTTTCTTT. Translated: CASSERPGAAFF.

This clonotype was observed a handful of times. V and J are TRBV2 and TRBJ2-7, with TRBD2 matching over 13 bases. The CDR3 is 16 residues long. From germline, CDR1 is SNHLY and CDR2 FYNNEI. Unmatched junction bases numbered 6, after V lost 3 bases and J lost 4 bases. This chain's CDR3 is CASSDPGLAGDYEQYF. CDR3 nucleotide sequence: TGTGCCAGCAGTGATCCCGGACTAGCGGGGGATTACGAGCAGTACTTC.

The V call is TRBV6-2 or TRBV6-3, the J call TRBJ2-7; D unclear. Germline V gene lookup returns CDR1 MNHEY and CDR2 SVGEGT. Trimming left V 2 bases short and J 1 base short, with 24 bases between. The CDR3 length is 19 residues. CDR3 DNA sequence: TGTGCCAGCAGTTACGGGCTTGCAACTTTCGCGCCAGGATCCTACGAGCAGTACTTC. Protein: CASSYGLATFAPGSYEQYF.

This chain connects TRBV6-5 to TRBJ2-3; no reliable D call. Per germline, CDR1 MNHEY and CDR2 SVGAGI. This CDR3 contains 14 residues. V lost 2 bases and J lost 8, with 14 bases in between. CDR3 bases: TGTGCCAGCAGTTACACGGCCCCTTCGGGTACGCAGTATTTT. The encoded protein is CASSYTAPSGTQYF.

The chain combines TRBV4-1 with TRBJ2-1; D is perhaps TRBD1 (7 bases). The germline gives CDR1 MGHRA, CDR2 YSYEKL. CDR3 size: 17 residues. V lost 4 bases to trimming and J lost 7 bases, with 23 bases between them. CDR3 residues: CASSPGARGAFNNEQFF. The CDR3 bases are TGCGCCAGCAGCCCAGGAGCCAGGGGGGCGTTTAATAATGAGCAGTTCTTC.